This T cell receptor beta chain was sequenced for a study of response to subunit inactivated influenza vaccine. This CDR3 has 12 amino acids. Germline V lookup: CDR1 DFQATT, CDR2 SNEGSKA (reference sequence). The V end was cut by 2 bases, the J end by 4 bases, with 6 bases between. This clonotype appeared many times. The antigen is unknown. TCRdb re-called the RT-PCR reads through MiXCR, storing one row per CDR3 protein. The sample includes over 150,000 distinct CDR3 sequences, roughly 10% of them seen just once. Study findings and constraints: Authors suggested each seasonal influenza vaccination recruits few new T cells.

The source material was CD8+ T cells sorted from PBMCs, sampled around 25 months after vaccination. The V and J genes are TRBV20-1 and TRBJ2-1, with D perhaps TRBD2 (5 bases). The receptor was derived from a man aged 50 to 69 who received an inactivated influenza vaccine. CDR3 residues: CSARLAYNEQFF. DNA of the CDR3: TGCAGTGCTAGACTAGCTTACAATGAGCAGTTCTTC.